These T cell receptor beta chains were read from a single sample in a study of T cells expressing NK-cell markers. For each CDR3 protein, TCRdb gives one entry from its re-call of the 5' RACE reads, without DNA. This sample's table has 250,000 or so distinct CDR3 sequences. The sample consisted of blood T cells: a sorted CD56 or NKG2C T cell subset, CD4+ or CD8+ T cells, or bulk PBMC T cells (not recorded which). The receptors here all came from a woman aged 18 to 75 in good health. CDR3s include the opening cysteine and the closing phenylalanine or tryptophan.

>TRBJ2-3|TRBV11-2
CASSTGLAGGRSADTQYF
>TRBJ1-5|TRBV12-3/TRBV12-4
CASSPGRLYQPQHF
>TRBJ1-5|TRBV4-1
CASSQDEVGDQPQHF
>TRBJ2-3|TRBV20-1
CSARTGSGTDTQYF
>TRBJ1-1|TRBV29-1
CSGDREGTEAFF
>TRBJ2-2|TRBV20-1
CSASRGSGGAGDTGELFF
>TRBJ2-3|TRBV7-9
CASSLAQRDPDTQYF
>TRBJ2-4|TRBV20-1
CSARDVREPKNIQYF
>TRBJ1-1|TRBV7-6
CASSLALEGTEAFF
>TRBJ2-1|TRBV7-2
CASSRPHGTSHYNEQFF
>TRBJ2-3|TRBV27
CASSLVESTDTQYF
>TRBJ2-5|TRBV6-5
CASSYGLAKETQYF
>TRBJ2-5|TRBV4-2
CASSQSLPRVETQYF
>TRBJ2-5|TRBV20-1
CSAISRVGLETQYF
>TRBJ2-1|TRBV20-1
CSVAGQTYNEQFF
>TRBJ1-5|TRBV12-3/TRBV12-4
CASSSGVASNQPQHF
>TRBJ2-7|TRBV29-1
CSVKAGGSSYEQYF
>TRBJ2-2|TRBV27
CASRALAAANTGELFF
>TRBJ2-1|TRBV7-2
CASSFPRAGGHEQFF
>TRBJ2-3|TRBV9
CASSLGGQGAFSTDTQYF
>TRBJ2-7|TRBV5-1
CASGPLESGEQYF
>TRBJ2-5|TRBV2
CASSLEYETQYF
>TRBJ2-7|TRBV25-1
CASRGGQGAYEQYF
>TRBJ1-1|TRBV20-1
CSAPGTQGEAFF
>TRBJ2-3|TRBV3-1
CASSFQDGDTQYF
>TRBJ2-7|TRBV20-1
CSARATDYEQYF
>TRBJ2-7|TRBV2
CASGDRGWRAYEQYF
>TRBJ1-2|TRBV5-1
CASSSTGIRGYTF
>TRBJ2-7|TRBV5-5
CASSLAGQTYEQYF
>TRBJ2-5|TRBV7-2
CASTGSPLETQYF
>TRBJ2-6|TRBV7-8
CASSLVGLSGANVLTF
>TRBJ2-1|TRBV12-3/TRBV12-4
CASRVITDNEQFF
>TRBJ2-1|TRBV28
CASRIETGLPSGEQFF
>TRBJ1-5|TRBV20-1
CSARETGANQPQHF
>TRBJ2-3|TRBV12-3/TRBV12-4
CASSSRLAGSDTQYF
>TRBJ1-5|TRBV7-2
CASSLGWGGNSNQPQHF
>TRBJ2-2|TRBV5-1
CASSLSANTGELFF
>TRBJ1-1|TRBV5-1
CASSLTGGLVEAFF